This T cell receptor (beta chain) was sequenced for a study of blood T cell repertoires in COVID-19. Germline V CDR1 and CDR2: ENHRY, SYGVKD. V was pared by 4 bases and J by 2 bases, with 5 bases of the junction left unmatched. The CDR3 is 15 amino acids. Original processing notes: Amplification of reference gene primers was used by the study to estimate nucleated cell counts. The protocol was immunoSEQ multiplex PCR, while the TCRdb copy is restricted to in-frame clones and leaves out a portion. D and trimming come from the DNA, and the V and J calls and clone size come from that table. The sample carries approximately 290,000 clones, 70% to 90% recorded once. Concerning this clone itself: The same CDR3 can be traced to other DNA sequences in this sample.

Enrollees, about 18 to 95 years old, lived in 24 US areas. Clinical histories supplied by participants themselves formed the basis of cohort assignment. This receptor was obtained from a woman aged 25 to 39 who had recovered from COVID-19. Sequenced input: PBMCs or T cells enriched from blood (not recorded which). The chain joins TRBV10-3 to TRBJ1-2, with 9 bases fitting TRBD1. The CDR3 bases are TGTGCCATCAGTGGGGGACAGGGACAAAACTATGGCTACACCTTC. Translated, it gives CAISGGQGQNYGYTF.